This T cell receptor (beta chain) comes out of a study of cytomegalovirus exposure and HLA in healthy donors. Whole-study results and caveats: Diagnosis of cytomegalovirus status made by the classifier reportedly showed high specificity and sensitivity.

PCR employed 60 Vbeta and 13 Jbeta primers. TCRdb's table, derived via immunoSEQ multiplex PCR, lists solely in-frame clones and lacks some. The data contain 200,000 to 250,000 clones, 76% of them singletons. With regard to this clone: The antigen is unknown.

The CDR3 has 16 amino acids. Germline trimming cut 3 bases from V and 4 bases from J; bases unmatched to any gene: 8. Germline CDR1 and CDR2: MDHEN and SYDVKM. The sample taken for sequencing was PBMCs. The V and J genes are TRBV28 and TRBJ1-1; 10 nucleotides line up with TRBD1. This TCR was recovered from a man aged 18 to 30 in good health and CMV-seronegative. CDR3 nucleotides: TGTGCCAGCAGTTTCCCCGGACAGGGGGGGAGCACTGAAGCTTTCTTT. Amino acids: CASSFPGQGGSTEAFF.